Detailed here is one TCR beta chain. Profiling relied on immunoSEQ multiplex PCR, and the TCRdb table lists in-frame clones only, not all of them. The sample contains about 88,000 clones, 80% to 95% of which appear only once. The ends were cut back, 5 bases at V and 0 bases at J, with 8 bases in the middle. This CDR3 has 14 amino acids. Germline lookup yields CDR1 ENHRY and CDR2 SYGVKD. The data derive from a study of T cell changes during pregnancy in multiple sclerosis. This material consisted of peripheral blood, taken in the first trimester of pregnancy. The sequence came from a female donor with multiple sclerosis, enrolled in a pregnancy study. The chain has TRBV10-3 and TRBJ1-5; D remains unclear. For the CDR3, the DNA is TGTGCCATCAGTCAAGACTATAGCAATCAGCCCCAGCATTTT. It is translated as CAISQDYSNQPQHF.